These T cell receptor beta chains were read from a single sample in a study of post-analysis software for immune sequencing data. TCRdb called the PCR reads again in MiXCR, with one record for every CDR3 protein. The repertoire holds some 690,000 distinct CDR3 sequences, 59% seen once, with about 10% in the top ten. The sample taken for sequencing was blood. The receptor set was obtained from a girl aged 2-9 years with multiple sclerosis. Both conserved end residues are part of each CDR3. The order of the fields is CDR3 protein, CDR3 DNA, J gene, clone size, V gene, D gene. The D gene is left open where the match is weak. Clone size, where shown, is once, few, many, or a class for clones that have expanded.

cdr3_aa: CSARSRGRNTQYF; cdr3_nt: TGCAGTGCTAGAAGCAGGGGAAGGAATACGCAGTATTTT; j_call: TRBJ2-3; clone_size: NA; v_call: TRBV20-1; d_call: NA
cdr3_aa: CASRLDLSNQPQHF; cdr3_nt: TGTGCCAGCAGACTGGACCTTAGCAATCAGCCCCAGCATTTT; j_call: TRBJ1-5; clone_size: NA; v_call: TRBV6-6; d_call: NA
cdr3_aa: CASSFRPGQGGETQYF; cdr3_nt: TGTGCCAGCAGCTTCCGTCCAGGACAGGGCGGAGAGACCCAGTACTTC; j_call: TRBJ2-5; clone_size: NA; v_call: TRBV5-5; d_call: TRBD1
cdr3_aa: CATSTRTSGRALQETQYF; cdr3_nt: TGTGCCACCAGCACCAGGACTAGCGGGAGGGCCCTCCAAGAGACCCAGTACTTC; j_call: TRBJ2-5; clone_size: NA; v_call: TRBV15; d_call: TRBD2
cdr3_aa: CASSGTSGTGELFF; cdr3_nt: TGTGCCAGCAGCGGGACTAGCGGGACCGGGGAGCTGTTTTTT; j_call: TRBJ2-2; clone_size: once; v_call: TRBV12-3/TRBV12-4; d_call: TRBD2
cdr3_aa: CASSFLYNYGYTF; cdr3_nt: TGTGCCAGCAGCTTTTTATATAACTATGGCTACACCTTC; j_call: TRBJ1-2; clone_size: NA; v_call: TRBV12-3/TRBV12-4; d_call: NA
cdr3_aa: CASSFPSGYTDTQYF; cdr3_nt: TGTGCCAGCAGTTTTCCTAGCGGTTACACAGATACGCAGTATTTT; j_call: TRBJ2-3; clone_size: NA; v_call: TRBV12-3/TRBV12-4; d_call: TRBD2
cdr3_aa: CASSTGRNEGKLFF; cdr3_nt: TGTGCCAGCAGCACCGGACGTAATGAGGGAAAACTGTTTTTT; j_call: TRBJ1-4; clone_size: NA; v_call: TRBV5-4; d_call: NA
cdr3_aa: CASSDRQGARYAFF; cdr3_nt: TGTGCCAGCAGCGACCGTCAGGGGGCCCGGTATGCTTTCTTT; j_call: TRBJ1-1; clone_size: few; v_call: TRBV11-3; d_call: TRBD1
cdr3_aa: CSARGLVNEQFF; cdr3_nt: TGCAGTGCTAGAGGACTCGTTAATGAGCAGTTCTTC; j_call: TRBJ2-1; clone_size: NA; v_call: TRBV20-1; d_call: NA
cdr3_aa: CSARALAGLDGYTF; cdr3_nt: TGCAGTGCTAGAGCCCTGGCAGGGCTGGATGGCTACACCTTC; j_call: TRBJ1-2; clone_size: NA; v_call: TRBV20-1; d_call: NA
cdr3_aa: CSARDPGGTGGLAEAFF; cdr3_nt: TGCAGTGCTAGAGACCCTGGGGGGACAGGGGGCCTCGCTGAAGCTTTCTTT; j_call: TRBJ1-1; clone_size: NA; v_call: TRBV20-1; d_call: TRBD1
cdr3_aa: CSATEVRGETQYF; cdr3_nt: TGCAGTGCTACCGAGGTTCGGGGGGAGACCCAGTACTTC; j_call: TRBJ2-5; clone_size: NA; v_call: TRBV20-1; d_call: NA
cdr3_aa: CSVVGIQLGSSEKLFF; cdr3_nt: TGCAGCGTCGTGGGCATTCAGCTCGGTTCGAGTGAAAAACTGTTTTTT; j_call: TRBJ1-4; clone_size: NA; v_call: TRBV29-1; d_call: NA
cdr3_aa: CASSLGTSVDYEQYF; cdr3_nt: TGTGCCAGCAGCTTAGGGACTAGCGTCGACTACGAGCAGTACTTC; j_call: TRBJ2-7; clone_size: NA; v_call: TRBV5-5; d_call: TRBD2
cdr3_aa: CASSFRHIPELAGVRETQYF; cdr3_nt: TGTGCCAGCAGCTTTAGGCACATTCCCGAACTAGCGGGAGTGAGAGAGACCCAGTACTTC; j_call: TRBJ2-5; clone_size: NA; v_call: TRBV7-9; d_call: TRBD2
cdr3_aa: CASSPTKVYNEQFF; cdr3_nt: TGTGCCAGCAGTCCGACTAAGGTGTACAATGAGCAGTTCTTC; j_call: TRBJ2-1; clone_size: NA; v_call: TRBV6-2/TRBV6-3; d_call: NA
cdr3_aa: CSAGQGIDQPQHF; cdr3_nt: TGCAGCGCCGGACAGGGGATCGATCAGCCCCAGCATTTT; j_call: TRBJ1-5; clone_size: few; v_call: TRBV29-1; d_call: TRBD1
cdr3_aa: CASSPSSGGAGDTQYF; cdr3_nt: TGCGCCAGCAGCCCTTCTAGCGGGGGGGCCGGGGATACGCAGTATTTT; j_call: TRBJ2-3; clone_size: NA; v_call: TRBV4-3; d_call: TRBD2
cdr3_aa: CASSPRLAGGVTGELFF; cdr3_nt: TGCGCCAGCAGCCCACGCCTAGCGGGAGGGGTCACCGGGGAGCTGTTTTTT; j_call: TRBJ2-2; clone_size: few; v_call: TRBV5-1; d_call: TRBD2
cdr3_aa: CASSLAGGTNTEAFF; cdr3_nt: TGTGCCAGCAGCTTAGCGGGAGGGACGAACACTGAAGCTTTCTTT; j_call: TRBJ1-1; clone_size: few; v_call: TRBV7-2; d_call: NA
cdr3_aa: CASSSGLLAGSSYNEQFF; cdr3_nt: TGTGCCAGCAGTTCCGGCCTTCTAGCGGGGAGCTCCTACAATGAGCAGTTCTTC; j_call: TRBJ2-1; clone_size: once; v_call: TRBV12-3/TRBV12-4; d_call: TRBD2
cdr3_aa: CASSLEGWADEQFF; cdr3_nt: TGTGCCAGCAGCTTAGAGGGCTGGGCCGATGAGCAGTTCTTC; j_call: TRBJ2-1; clone_size: NA; v_call: TRBV7-2; d_call: NA
cdr3_aa: CAIAAVSSYEQYF; cdr3_nt: TGTGCCATCGCGGCAGTGAGCTCCTACGAGCAGTACTTC; j_call: TRBJ2-7; clone_size: NA; v_call: TRBV10-3; d_call: NA
cdr3_aa: CASSDRVASGSQQYF; cdr3_nt: TGTGCCAGCAGCGACCGGGTGGCTAGCGGGAGCCAGCAGTACTTC; j_call: TRBJ2-4; clone_size: few; v_call: TRBV12-3/TRBV12-4; d_call: TRBD2